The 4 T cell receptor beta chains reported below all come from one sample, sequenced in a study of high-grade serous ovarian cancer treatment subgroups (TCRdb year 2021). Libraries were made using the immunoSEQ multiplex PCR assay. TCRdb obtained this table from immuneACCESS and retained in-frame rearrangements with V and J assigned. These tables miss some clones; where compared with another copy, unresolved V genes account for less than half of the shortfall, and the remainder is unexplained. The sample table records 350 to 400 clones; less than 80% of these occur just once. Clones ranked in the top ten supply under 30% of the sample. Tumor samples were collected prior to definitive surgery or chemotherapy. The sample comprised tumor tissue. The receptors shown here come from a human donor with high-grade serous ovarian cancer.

The DNA of the CDR3 is TGTGCCAGCAGCTTCAACCGGCCGTACGAGCAGTTCTTC. It is translated as CASSFNRPYEQFF. V and J are TRBV7-2 and TRBJ2-1; D not certain. The CDR3 runs to 13 residues. V lost 3 bases, J lost 10 bases, and 13 bases lay in between. Germline CDR1 and CDR2: SGHTA and FQGNSA.

The CDR3 DNA sequence: TGTGCCTGGAGTGCAGGACAGACAATCTCTGGAAACACCATATATTTT. This translates into CAWSAGQTISGNTIYF. The chain combines TRBV30 with TRBJ1-3, with D perhaps TRBD1 (6 bases). The V gene's germline CDR1 is GTSNPN and CDR2 SVGIG (reference sequence). V shed 1 base and J shed 0 bases, with 13 bases lying between them. This CDR3 region has 16 residues.

DNA of the CDR3: TGTGCCAGCAGCTTGTACAAGACAGGAGGCTCCTACGAGCAGTACTTC. Its translation is CASSLYKTGGSYEQYF. This chain connects TRBV5-6 to TRBJ2-7; D possibly corresponds to TRBD1 (6 bases). Germline CDR1 SGHDT, CDR2 YYEEEE. The length of the CDR3 is 16 residues. V gave up 1 base and J gave up 0 bases, with 14 bases separating them.

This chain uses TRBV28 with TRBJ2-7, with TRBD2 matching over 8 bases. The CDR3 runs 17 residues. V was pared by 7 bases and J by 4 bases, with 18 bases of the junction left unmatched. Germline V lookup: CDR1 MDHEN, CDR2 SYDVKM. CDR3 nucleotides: TGTGCCAGCACTCACCCGCCCCCCCAAGCGGGAGCTTACGAGCAGTACTTC. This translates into CASTHPPPQAGAYEQYF.